A selection of T cell receptor beta chains follows, all from one sample in a study of T cell changes during pregnancy in multiple sclerosis. Profiling relied on immunoSEQ multiplex PCR, and the TCRdb table lists in-frame clones only, not all of them. The table shows 43,000 or so clones, with around 93% occurring only once. The sample consisted of peripheral blood, taken in the third trimester of pregnancy. The receptors were gathered from a female donor with multiple sclerosis, enrolled in a pregnancy study. The CDR3 runs from the conserved cysteine through the conserved F or W. A D gene is named only where the DNA matches it firmly. Not every row has a clone size; where given, it reads once, few, many or a size class.

j_call | v_call | clone_size | d_call | cdr3_nt | cdr3_aa
TRBJ1-4 | TRBV7-2 | - | TRBD1 | TGTGCCAGCAGCTTAGCTTCTACAGGGGGCGAGGGTGAAAAACTGTTTTTT | CASSLASTGGEGEKLFF
TRBJ1-2 | TRBV1 | - | - | TGCACCAGCCCTCCCCCTAACTATGGCTACACCTTC | CTSPPPNYGYTF
TRBJ1-2 | TRBV7-2 | - | TRBD1 | TGTGCCAGCAGCGCCATGCCGGGACAGGGAACCTATGGCTACACCTTC | CASSAMPGQGTYGYTF
TRBJ2-2 | TRBV10-2 | - | TRBD1 | TGCGCCAGCATGAATACCGGGACAGCCAACACCGGGGAGCTGTTTTTT | CASMNTGTANTGELFF
TRBJ2-2 | TRBV7-6 | - | TRBD2 | TGTGCCAGCAGCTTAGTGGCTAGCGGGGCCACGAACACCGGGGAGCTGTTTTTT | CASSLVASGATNTGELFF
TRBJ2-4 | TRBV4-3 | - | - | TGCGCCAGCAGCCACGGGTTAACGAGCGACATTCAGTACTTC | CASSHGLTSDIQYF
TRBJ2-5 | TRBV4-3 | - | TRBD2 | TGCGCCAGCAGCCAAGGCTTCGTAGGGGAGGGGCAAGAGACCCAGTACTTC | CASSQGFVGEGQETQYF
TRBJ2-5 | TRBV15 | - | TRBD2 | TGTGCCACCAGCAGAGAAGGGGAGGGGTGGGAGACCCAGTACTTC | CATSREGEGWETQYF
TRBJ1-4 | TRBV7-2 | - | TRBD1 | TGTGCCAGCAGCTCCTCGACAGGGGAGATTGGAAAACTGTTTTTT | CASSSSTGEIGKLFF
TRBJ2-7 | TRBV7-3 | - | TRBD2 | TGTGCCAGCAGCTTAAAAGCGGGAGGGCCCTACGAGCAGTACTTC | CASSLKAGGPYEQYF
TRBJ2-7 | TRBV10-1 | - | TRBD2 | TGCGCCAGCAGTGAGGAGGAGACTAGCGGGAGTTCCCTTGAGCAGTACTTC | CASSEEETSGSSLEQYF
TRBJ2-6 | TRBV28 | - | TRBD1 | TGTGCCAGCAGACGGGACAGGGGGGCTGGGGCCAACGTCCTGACTTTC | CASRRDRGAGANVLTF
TRBJ1-1 | TRBV28 | once | - | TGTGCCAGCAGGAGCTCCCGACAGCTTGAAGCTTTCTTT | CASRSSRQLEAFF
TRBJ2-7 | TRBV28 | - | TRBD2 | TGTGCCAGCAGTTTCGGGGAGGGGAGCTACGAGCAGTACTTC | CASSFGEGSYEQYF
TRBJ2-1 | TRBV15 | - | - | TGTGCCACCAGCAGAGTCGCGGGTGTAGATGAGCAGTTCTTC | CATSRVAGVDEQFF
TRBJ2-5 | TRBV28 | few | - | TGTGCCAGCAGTATTCGGGGAGAGACCCAGTACTTC | CASSIRGETQYF
TRBJ1-1 | TRBV28 | - | TRBD1 | TGTGCCGCACAGGGGTATGGCACTGAAGCTTTCTTT | CAAQGYGTEAFF
TRBJ2-1 | TRBV28 | - | TRBD2 | TGTGCCAGCAGTCCGTGGGCTAGCGGGAGCCCCAATGAGCAGTTCTTC | CASSPWASGSPNEQFF
TRBJ2-3 | TRBV5-1 | - | TRBD2 | TGCGCCAGCAGCTTGGGTAGCGGGAGTACCAGCACAGATACGCAGTATTTT | CASSLGSGSTSTDTQYF
TRBJ2-7 | TRBV4-3 | - | TRBD2 | TGCGCCAGCAGCCCCGGGACTAGCTCCTACGAGCAGTACTTC | CASSPGTSSYEQYF
TRBJ2-5 | TRBV27 | - | TRBD1 | TGTGCCAGCAGCGATCGGACAGGGGGACGAGAGACCCAGTACTTC | CASSDRTGGRETQYF
TRBJ2-7 | TRBV5-4 | - | TRBD1 | TGTGCCAGCAGTTTAGGGACAGGGGGAAGGAACGAGCAGTACTTC | CASSLGTGGRNEQYF
TRBJ2-1 | TRBV4-3 | - | - | TGCGCCAGCGGGAGGGTACAGGGTGAGCAGTTCTTC | CASGRVQGEQFF
TRBJ1-1 | TRBV5-6 | - | - | TGTGCCAGCAGCCCTAGAGGGAAAAACACTGAAGCTTTCTTT | CASSPRGKNTEAFF
TRBJ1-2 | TRBV27 | - | TRBD1 | TGTGCCAGCAGTTCGACGGACAGGAACTATGGCTACACCTTC | CASSSTDRNYGYTF
TRBJ2-1 | TRBV5-4 | - | - | TGTGCCAGCAGCCCGCTCCCAGAGCAGGAAGAGCAGTTCTTC | CASSPLPEQEEQFF
TRBJ2-6 | TRBV28 | - | - | TGTGCCAGCAGTTTAGGTATCCAGGTAACTGGGGCCAACGTCCTGACTTTC | CASSLGIQVTGANVLTF
TRBJ2-5 | TRBV28 | - | - | TGTGCCAGCAGTTTCATCCCGCAGTACGCCCAGTACTTC | CASSFIPQYAQYF
TRBJ2-6 | TRBV5-6 | - | TRBD1 | TGTGCCAGCAGCGAAACAGGGGGCTCTGGGGCCAACGTCCTGACTTTC | CASSETGGSGANVLTF
TRBJ2-1 | TRBV5-1 | - | - | TGCGCCAGCAGCTTGGCCGGCGGGGCTCAGCATGAGCAGTTCTTC | CASSLAGGAQHEQFF
TRBJ2-7 | TRBV18 | once | TRBD1 | TGTGCCAGCTCACCAGGACAGGGCCTCTACGAGCAGTACTTC | CASSPGQGLYEQYF
TRBJ2-7 | TRBV5-4 | - | - | TGTGCCAGCAGCTTGGACAGGGAAGAGCAGTACTTC | CASSLDREEQYF
TRBJ1-2 | TRBV9 | - | TRBD1 | TGTGCCAGCAGCGCATGGACAGGGGCTAACTATGGCTACACCTTC | CASSAWTGANYGYTF
TRBJ2-5 | TRBV5-1 | - | TRBD2 | TGCGCCAGCAGCGCGATAGGACTAGGGGAGGAGACCCAGTACTTC | CASSAIGLGEETQYF
TRBJ2-7 | TRBV5-5 | - | - | TGTGCCAGCAGCAACTCGGCGGGACCCTTCTACGAGCAGTACTTC | CASSNSAGPFYEQYF
TRBJ1-2 | TRBV29-1 | - | - | TGCAGCGTTGAAGAGCAGGGTGGCTATGGCTACACCTTC | CSVEEQGGYGYTF
TRBJ2-5 | TRBV7-2 | - | - | TGTGCCAGCAGCTTAGTACCAGCGGGCCAAGAGACCCAGTACTTC | CASSLVPAGQETQYF
TRBJ2-3 | TRBV4-3 | - | TRBD2 | TGCGCCAGCAGCCAAGGGCTAGCGGGATCTAGCACAGATACGCAGTATTTT | CASSQGLAGSSTDTQYF
TRBJ2-1 | TRBV27 | few | - | TGTGCCAGCAGTCTGACAGGAGGACTGAGCGGCTCCTACAATGAGCAGTTCTTC | CASSLTGGLSGSYNEQFF
TRBJ2-3 | TRBV7-9 | - | TRBD2 | TGTGCCAGCAGCTCCCTGACTAGCGGGAGGGCCGATGCGCAGTATTTT | CASSSLTSGRADAQYF
TRBJ2-1 | TRBV30 | - | - | TGTGCCTGGAGTGTACCCCGGGGATTGCATGAGCAGTTCTTC | CAWSVPRGLHEQFF
TRBJ2-7 | TRBV18 | - | TRBD2 | TGTGCCAGCTCACCACCAAATAGCGGGAACAACGAGCAGTACTTC | CASSPPNSGNNEQYF
TRBJ2-3 | TRBV5-4 | - | TRBD2 | TGTGCCAGCAGCCCATCCACTAGCGGGGGCGCAGGTACGCAGTATTTT | CASSPSTSGGAGTQYF
TRBJ2-5 | TRBV7-2 | once | TRBD1 | TGTGCCAGCAGCAAACTTGGACAGGGCACGCAAGAGACCCAGTACTTC | CASSKLGQGTQETQYF
TRBJ2-3 | TRBV19 | - | TRBD2 | TGTGCCAGTAGTATTGGAGCGGGGAGAAACACAGATACGCAGTATTTT | CASSIGAGRNTDTQYF
TRBJ2-7 | TRBV11-2 | once | TRBD2 | TGTGCCAGCAGCGAGGGACTAGATCCCTACGAGCAGTACTTC | CASSEGLDPYEQYF
TRBJ2-1 | TRBV9 | - | TRBD2 | TGTGCCAGCAGCGCTAGCGGGAGCCAATCCCTCGATGAGCAGTTCTTC | CASSASGSQSLDEQFF
TRBJ2-7 | TRBV6-5 | - | TRBD2 | TGTGCCAGCAGTGGAACTAGCGGGAGTTGGTACGAGCAGTACTTC | CASSGTSGSWYEQYF
TRBJ2-3 | TRBV5-4 | few | - | TGTGCCAGCAGCCCCGCCGGGAAAAGAGGCACAGATACGCAGTATTTT | CASSPAGKRGTDTQYF
TRBJ2-1 | TRBV28 | once | - | TGTGCCAGCAGTCCAGACTTGGCCAGCTCCTACAATGAGCAGTTCTTC | CASSPDLASSYNEQFF
TRBJ1-2 | TRBV4-3 | - | - | TGCGCCAGCAGCCAGGAAGAGGGATACGAAACGTATGGCTACACCTTC | CASSQEEGYETYGYTF
TRBJ2-7 | TRBV4-1 | - | - | TGCGCCAGCAGCCAAGAAAATCTAGGGCGGGATGGCTCCTACGAGCAGTACTTC | CASSQENLGRDGSYEQYF
TRBJ2-7 | TRBV10-2 | - | TRBD1 | TGCGCCAGCAGTGTCCGGGACAGTTACGAGCAGTACTTC | CASSVRDSYEQYF
TRBJ2-1 | TRBV18 | - | TRBD2 | TGTGCCAGCTCACGACCCGGACTAGCGGAAATCGGGCAGTTCTTC | CASSRPGLAEIGQFF
TRBJ2-7 | TRBV19 | - | - | TGTGCCAGTAGCCCGCGGGACGGCTACGAGCAGTACTTC | CASSPRDGYEQYF